The rows below give T cell receptor beta chains drawn from one sample of a study of read filtering for tumor transcriptome and immune sequencing. TCRdb analysed the reads with MiXCR anew, one entry per CDR3 protein. The data show some 120,000 distinct CDR3 sequences, around 13% seen once. The sequenced sample consisted of a population of CD138-negative cells sorted from bone marrow. The receptors were gathered from a donor aged 40 or older with multiple myeloma. The CDR3 runs from the conserved cysteine through the conserved F or W. Fields, in order: clone size, D gene, J gene, V gene, CDR3 DNA, CDR3 protein. The D gene is left open where the match is weak. Clone size is shown for a subset of rows, as once, few, many or a class of expanded clone.

clone_size: many
d_call: TRBD1
j_call: TRBJ1-1
v_call: TRBV18
cdr3_nt: TGTGCCAGCTCACCAGCCGGGACAGGGGCTGAAGCTTTCTTT
cdr3_aa: CASSPAGTGAEAFF

clone_size: .
d_call: TRBD1
j_call: TRBJ1-1
v_call: TRBV7-9
cdr3_nt: TGTGCCAGCAGCCCCGGGACAGGAGAAACTGATGCTTTCTTT
cdr3_aa: CASSPGTGETDAFF

clone_size: many
d_call: .
j_call: TRBJ1-1
v_call: TRBV3-1
cdr3_nt: TGTGCCAGCACCTTCAGGGGCGAGACTGAAGCTTTCTTT
cdr3_aa: CASTFRGETEAFF

clone_size: few
d_call: .
j_call: TRBJ1-1
v_call: TRBV6-6
cdr3_nt: TGTGCCAGCAGTTACGGGAGGGGCACTGAAGCTTTCTTT
cdr3_aa: CASSYGRGTEAFF

clone_size: .
d_call: .
j_call: TRBJ2-5
v_call: TRBV20-1
cdr3_nt: TGCAGTGCTAGTCTGTCTATCCAAGAGGCCCAGTACTTC
cdr3_aa: CSASLSIQEAQYF

clone_size: many
d_call: .
j_call: TRBJ1-1
v_call: TRBV4-1
cdr3_nt: TGCGCCAGCAGCCAAGGTTCTACTGAAGCTTTCTTT
cdr3_aa: CASSQGSTEAFF

clone_size: few
d_call: TRBD1
j_call: TRBJ2-5
v_call: TRBV10-3
cdr3_nt: TGTGCCATCAGTGCCTCCGGGACAGGGAGAGAGACCCAGTACTTC
cdr3_aa: CAISASGTGRETQYF

clone_size: many
d_call: .
j_call: TRBJ2-1
v_call: TRBV28
cdr3_nt: TGTGCCAGCAGGGAGGGGAGGCACAATGAGCAGTTCTTC
cdr3_aa: CASREGRHNEQFF

clone_size: .
d_call: TRBD2
j_call: TRBJ2-3
v_call: TRBV6-2/TRBV6-3
cdr3_nt: TGTGCCAGCAGTTACCTCGGGGGAGGACTAGCGGGAGAAGTGGATACGCAGTATTTT
cdr3_aa: CASSYLGGGLAGEVDTQYF

clone_size: few
d_call: .
j_call: TRBJ2-1
v_call: TRBV29-1
cdr3_nt: TGCAGCGTTGAAGATAGATCGTCGCGGCCTAACAATGAGCAGTTCTTC
cdr3_aa: CSVEDRSSRPNNEQFF

clone_size: many
d_call: TRBD2
j_call: TRBJ2-1
v_call: TRBV7-2
cdr3_nt: TGTGCCAGCAGGTTTCGGCGGGAGAGTATGAATGAGCAGTTCTTC
cdr3_aa: CASRFRRESMNEQFF

clone_size: many
d_call: .
j_call: TRBJ1-1
v_call: TRBV5-1
cdr3_nt: TGCGCCAGCAGCAACAGGGTTGGGACCAGCACTGAAGCTTTCTTT
cdr3_aa: CASSNRVGTSTEAFF

clone_size: many
d_call: .
j_call: TRBJ2-2
v_call: TRBV9
cdr3_nt: TGTGCCAGCAGCGTGTTAGAGGCGAACACCGGGGAGCTGTTTTTT
cdr3_aa: CASSVLEANTGELFF

clone_size: many
d_call: .
j_call: TRBJ1-1
v_call: TRBV29-1
cdr3_nt: TGCAGCGTTGAACAGGGAAGCGCTGAAGCTTTCTTT
cdr3_aa: CSVEQGSAEAFF